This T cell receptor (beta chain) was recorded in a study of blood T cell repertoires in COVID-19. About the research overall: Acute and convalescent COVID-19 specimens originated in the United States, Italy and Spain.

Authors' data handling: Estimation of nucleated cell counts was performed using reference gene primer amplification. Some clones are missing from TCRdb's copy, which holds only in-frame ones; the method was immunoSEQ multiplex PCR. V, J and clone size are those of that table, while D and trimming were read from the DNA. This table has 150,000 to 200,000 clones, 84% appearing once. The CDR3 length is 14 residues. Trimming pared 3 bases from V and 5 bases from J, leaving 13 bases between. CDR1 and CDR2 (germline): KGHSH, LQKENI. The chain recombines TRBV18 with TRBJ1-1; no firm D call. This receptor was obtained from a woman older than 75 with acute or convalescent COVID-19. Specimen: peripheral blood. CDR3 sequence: CASSPGSRRTEAFF. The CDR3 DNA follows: TGTGCCAGCTCACCGGGGAGCCGGAGGACTGAAGCTTTCTTT.